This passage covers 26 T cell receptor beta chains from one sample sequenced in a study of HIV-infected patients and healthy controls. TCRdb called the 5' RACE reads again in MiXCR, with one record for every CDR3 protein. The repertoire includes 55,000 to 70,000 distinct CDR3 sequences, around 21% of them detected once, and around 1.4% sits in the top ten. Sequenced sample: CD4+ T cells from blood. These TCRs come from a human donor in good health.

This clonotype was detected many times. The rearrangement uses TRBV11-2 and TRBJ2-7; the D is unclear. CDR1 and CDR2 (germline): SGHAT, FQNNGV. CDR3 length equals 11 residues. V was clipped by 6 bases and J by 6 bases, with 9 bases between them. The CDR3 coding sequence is TGTGCCAGCAGTTCCGCTCCCGAGCAGTACTTC. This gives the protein CASSSAPEQYF. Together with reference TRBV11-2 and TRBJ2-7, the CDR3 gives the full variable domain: EAGVAQSPRYKIIEKRQSVAFWCNPISGHATLYWYQQILGQGPKLLIQFQNNGVVDDSQLPKDRFSAERLKGVDSTLKIQPAKLEDSAVYLCASSSAPEQYFGPGTRLTVT.

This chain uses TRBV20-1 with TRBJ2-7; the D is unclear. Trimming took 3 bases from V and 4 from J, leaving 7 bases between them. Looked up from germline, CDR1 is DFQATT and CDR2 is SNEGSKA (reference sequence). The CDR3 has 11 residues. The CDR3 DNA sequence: TGCAGTGCTAGGCGTGAGTACGAGCAGTACTTC. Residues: CSARREYEQYF.

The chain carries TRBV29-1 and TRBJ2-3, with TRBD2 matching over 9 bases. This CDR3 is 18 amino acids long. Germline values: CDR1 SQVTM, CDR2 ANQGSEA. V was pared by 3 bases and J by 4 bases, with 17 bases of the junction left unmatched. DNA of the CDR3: TGCAGCGTTGATGAATATGGGCGGGAGGGCCTTGTCGCAGATACGCAGTATTTT. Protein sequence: CSVDEYGREGLVADTQYF.

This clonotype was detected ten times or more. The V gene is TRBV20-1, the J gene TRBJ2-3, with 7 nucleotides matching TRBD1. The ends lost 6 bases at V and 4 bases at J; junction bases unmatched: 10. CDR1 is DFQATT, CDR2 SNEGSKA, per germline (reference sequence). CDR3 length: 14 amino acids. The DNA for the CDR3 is TGCAGTGCCAAAAAGACAGGGTTGGCAGATACGCAGTATTTT. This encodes CSAKKTGLADTQYF.

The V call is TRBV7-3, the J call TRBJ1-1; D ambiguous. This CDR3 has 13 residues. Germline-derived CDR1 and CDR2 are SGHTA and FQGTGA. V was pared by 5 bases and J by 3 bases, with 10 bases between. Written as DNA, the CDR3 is TGTGCCAGCAGCCCATCGTGGGACACTGAAGCTTTCTTT. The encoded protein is CASSPSWDTEAFF.

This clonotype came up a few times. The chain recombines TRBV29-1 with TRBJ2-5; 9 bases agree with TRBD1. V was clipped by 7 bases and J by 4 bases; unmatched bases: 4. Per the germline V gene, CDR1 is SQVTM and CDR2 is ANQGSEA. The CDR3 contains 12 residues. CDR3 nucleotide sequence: TGCAGCGCCGGACAGGGGAGAGAGACCCAGTACTTC. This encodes CSAGQGRETQYF.

The CDR3 nucleotides read TGTGCCAGCAGCTTAGTATCGGGGGAGGCTTTCTTT. Translating gives CASSLVSGEAFF. The chain has TRBV11-2 and TRBJ1-1, with D perhaps matching TRBD1 (5 bases). Trimming took 1 base from V and 11 from J, leaving 11 bases between them. There are 12 residues in the CDR3. The germline V gene encodes CDR1 SGHAT and CDR2 FQNNGV.

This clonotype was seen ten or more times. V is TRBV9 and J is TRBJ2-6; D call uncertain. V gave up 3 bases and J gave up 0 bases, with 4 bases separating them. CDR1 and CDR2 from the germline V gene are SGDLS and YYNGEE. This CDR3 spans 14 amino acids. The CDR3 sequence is CASSADSGANVLTF. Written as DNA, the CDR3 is TGTGCCAGCAGCGCCGACTCTGGGGCCAACGTCCTGACTTTC.

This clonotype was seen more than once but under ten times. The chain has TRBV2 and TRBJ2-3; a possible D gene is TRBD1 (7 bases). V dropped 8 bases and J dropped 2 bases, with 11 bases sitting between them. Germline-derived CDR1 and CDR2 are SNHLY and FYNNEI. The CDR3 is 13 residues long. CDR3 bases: TGTGCCAGCCGCGGGACAGACACAGATACGCAGTATTTT. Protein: CASRGTDTDTQYF.

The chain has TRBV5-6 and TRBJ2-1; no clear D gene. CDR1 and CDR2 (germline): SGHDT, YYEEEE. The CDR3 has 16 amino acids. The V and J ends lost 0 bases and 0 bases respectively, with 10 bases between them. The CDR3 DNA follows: TGTGCCAGCAGCTTGGTCGCAGGCACCTCCTACAATGAGCAGTTCTTC. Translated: CASSLVAGTSYNEQFF.

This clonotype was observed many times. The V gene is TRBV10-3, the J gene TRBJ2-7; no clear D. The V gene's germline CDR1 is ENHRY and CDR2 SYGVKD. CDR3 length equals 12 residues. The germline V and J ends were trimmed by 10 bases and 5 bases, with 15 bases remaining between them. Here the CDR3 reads CATRRTQDEQYF. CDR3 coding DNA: TGTGCCACGCGACGGACGCAGGACGAGCAGTACTTC.

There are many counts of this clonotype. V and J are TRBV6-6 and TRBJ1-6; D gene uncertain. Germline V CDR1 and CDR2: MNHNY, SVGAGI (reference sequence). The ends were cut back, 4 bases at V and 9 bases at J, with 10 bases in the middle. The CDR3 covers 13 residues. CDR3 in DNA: TGTGCCAGCAGTTCCCCACCGCGTTCACCCCTCCACTTT. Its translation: CASSSPPRSPLHF.

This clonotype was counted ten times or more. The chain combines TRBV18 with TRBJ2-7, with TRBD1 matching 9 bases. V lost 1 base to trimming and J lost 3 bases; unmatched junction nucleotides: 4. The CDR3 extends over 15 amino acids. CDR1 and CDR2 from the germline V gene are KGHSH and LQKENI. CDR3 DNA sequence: TGTGCCAGCTCACCACGGGACAGGGCCGACTACGAGCAGTACTTC. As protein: CASSPRDRADYEQYF.

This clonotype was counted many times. CDR3 in DNA: TGTGCCAGCAGTTACGGGACGGCGGGGAATCAGCCCCAGCATTTT. It encodes CASSYGTAGNQPQHF. V usage is TRBV6-6 and J usage is TRBJ1-5, with D perhaps matching TRBD1 (5 bases). V was pared by 2 bases and J by 4 bases, with 12 bases between. Per germline, CDR1 MNHNY and CDR2 SVGAGI (reference sequence). The CDR3 is made up of 15 amino acids.

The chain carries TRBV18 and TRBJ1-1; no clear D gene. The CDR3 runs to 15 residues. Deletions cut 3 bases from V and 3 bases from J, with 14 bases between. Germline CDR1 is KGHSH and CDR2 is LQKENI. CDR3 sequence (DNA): TGTGCCAGCTCACCCCCGGCGAGTTGGGACACTGAAGCTTTCTTT. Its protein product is CASSPPASWDTEAFF.

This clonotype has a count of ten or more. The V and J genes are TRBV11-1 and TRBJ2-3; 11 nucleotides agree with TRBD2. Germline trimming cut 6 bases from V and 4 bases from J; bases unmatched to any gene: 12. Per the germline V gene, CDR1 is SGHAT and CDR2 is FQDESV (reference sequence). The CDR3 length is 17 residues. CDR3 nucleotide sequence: TGTGCCAGCAGGCATGGGAGTCTAGCGGGAGGCTCAGATACGCAGTATTTT. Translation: CASRHGSLAGGSDTQYF.

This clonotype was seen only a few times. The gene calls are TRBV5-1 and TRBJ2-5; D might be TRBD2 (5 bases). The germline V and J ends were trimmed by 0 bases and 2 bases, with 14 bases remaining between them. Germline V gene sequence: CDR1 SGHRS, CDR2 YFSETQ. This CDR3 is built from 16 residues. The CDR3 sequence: CASSLGSAGKQETQYF. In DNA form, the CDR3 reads TGCGCCAGCAGCTTGGGGTCGGCGGGTAAGCAAGAGACCCAGTACTTC.

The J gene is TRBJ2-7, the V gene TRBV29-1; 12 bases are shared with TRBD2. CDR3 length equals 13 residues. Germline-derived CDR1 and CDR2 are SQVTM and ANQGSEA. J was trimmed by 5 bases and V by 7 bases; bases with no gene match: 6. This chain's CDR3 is CSALAGGPDEQYF. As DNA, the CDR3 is TGCAGCGCTCTAGCGGGAGGGCCCGACGAGCAGTACTTC.

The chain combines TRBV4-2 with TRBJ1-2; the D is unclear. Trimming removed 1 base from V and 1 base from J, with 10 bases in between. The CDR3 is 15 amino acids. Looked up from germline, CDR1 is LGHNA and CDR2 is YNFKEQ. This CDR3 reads CASSQGSGNNYGYTF. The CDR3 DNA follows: TGTGCCAGCAGCCAAGGATCCGGGAATAACTATGGCTACACCTTC.

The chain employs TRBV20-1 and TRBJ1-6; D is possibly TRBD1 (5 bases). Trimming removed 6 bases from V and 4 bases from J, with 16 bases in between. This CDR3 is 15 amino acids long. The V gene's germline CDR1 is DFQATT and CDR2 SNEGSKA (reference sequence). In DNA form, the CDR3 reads TGCAGTGCAGGAAAGGGGCGGCGGTATAATTCACCCCTCCACTTT. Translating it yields CSAGKGRRYNSPLHF.

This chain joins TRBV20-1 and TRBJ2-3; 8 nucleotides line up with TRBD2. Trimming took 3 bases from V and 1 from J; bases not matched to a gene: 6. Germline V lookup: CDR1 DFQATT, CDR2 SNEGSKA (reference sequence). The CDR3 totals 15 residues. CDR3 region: CSARSSGGGTDTQYF. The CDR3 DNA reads TGCAGTGCTAGGAGTTCGGGAGGGGGCACAGATACGCAGTATTTT.

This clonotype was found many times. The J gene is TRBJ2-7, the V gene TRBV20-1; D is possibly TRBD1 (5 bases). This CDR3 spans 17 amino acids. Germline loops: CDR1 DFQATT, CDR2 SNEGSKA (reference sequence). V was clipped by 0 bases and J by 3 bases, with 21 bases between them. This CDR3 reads CSARDSLRSPDSYEQYF. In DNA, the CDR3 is TGCAGTGCTAGAGATTCATTACGTAGTCCCGACAGCTACGAGCAGTACTTC.

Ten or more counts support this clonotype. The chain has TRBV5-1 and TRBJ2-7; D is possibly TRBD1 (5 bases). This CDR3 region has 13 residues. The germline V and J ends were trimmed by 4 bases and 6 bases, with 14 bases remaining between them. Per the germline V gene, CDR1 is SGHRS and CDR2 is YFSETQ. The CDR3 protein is CASSPTASFEQYF. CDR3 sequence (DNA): TGCGCCAGCAGCCCGACAGCTTCTTTCGAGCAGTACTTC. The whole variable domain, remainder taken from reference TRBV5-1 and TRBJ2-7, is KAGVTQTPRYLIKTRGQQVTLSCSPISGHRSVSWYQQTPGQGLQFLFEYFSETQRNKGNFPGRFSGRQFSNSRSEMNVSTLELGDSALYLCASSPTASFEQYFGPGTRLTVT.

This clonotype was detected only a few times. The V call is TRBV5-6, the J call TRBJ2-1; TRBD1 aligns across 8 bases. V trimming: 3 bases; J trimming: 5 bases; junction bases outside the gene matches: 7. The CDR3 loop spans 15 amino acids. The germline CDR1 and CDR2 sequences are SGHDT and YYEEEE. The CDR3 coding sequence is TGTGCCAGCAGCTACCAGGGGGCGACCCACAATGAGCAGTTCTTC. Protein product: CASSYQGATHNEQFF.

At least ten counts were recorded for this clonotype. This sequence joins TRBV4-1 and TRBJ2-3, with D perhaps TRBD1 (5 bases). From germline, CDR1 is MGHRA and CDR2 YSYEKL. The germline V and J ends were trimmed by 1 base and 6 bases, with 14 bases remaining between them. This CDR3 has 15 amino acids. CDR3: CASSQVGQASDTQYF. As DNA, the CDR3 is TGCGCCAGCAGCCAAGTGGGGCAGGCCTCGGATACGCAGTATTTT.

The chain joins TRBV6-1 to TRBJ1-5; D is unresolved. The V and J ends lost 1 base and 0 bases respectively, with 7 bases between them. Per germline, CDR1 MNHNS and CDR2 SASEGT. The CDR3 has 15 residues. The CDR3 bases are TGTGCCAGCAGTGAAGGACTGAGTAGCAATCAGCCCCAGCATTTT. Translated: CASSEGLSSNQPQHF.